This is a list of T cell receptor beta chains from one sample in a study of OX40 agonist ivuxolimab in advanced cancers. Sequenced by immunoSEQ multiplex PCR; TCRdb stores in-frame clones only, minus some. The sample lists 57,000 or so clones; around 84% were seen once. Sequences were derived from CD4+ or CD8+ T cells sorted from blood, sampled in a trial of the OX40 agonist ivuxolimab. These receptors were obtained from an adult with an advanced solid tumor such as melanoma, head and neck, liver or kidney cancer. Each CDR3 is given with its conserved first and last residue. D genes are given only for firm matches. The listing skips clone size in some rows; elsewhere it reads once, few, many or a size class.

d_call | j_call | v_call | clone_size | cdr3_aa | cdr3_nt
- | TRBJ2-7 | TRBV6-5 | - | CASSRAGFYEQYF | TGTGCCAGCAGTCGGGCGGGGTTCTACGAGCAGTACTTC
- | TRBJ1-4 | TRBV10-1 | once | CASRNPGGDEKLFF | TGCGCCAGCAGGAACCCGGGGGGGGATGAAAAACTGTTTTTT
- | TRBJ1-2 | TRBV10-3 | - | CAITTQTDSRLYTF | TGTGCCATCACCACCCAGACAGACTCACGCCTCTACACCTTC
TRBD1 | TRBJ2-2 | TRBV5-6 | once | CASSSWTGPWRDTGELFF | TGTGCCAGCAGCTCTTGGACAGGCCCCTGGCGGGACACCGGGGAGCTGTTTTTT
- | TRBJ2-5 | TRBV28 | - | CASRLSGTGYETQYF | TGTGCCAGCAGGCTCTCCGGGACTGGATACGAGACCCAGTACTTC
- | TRBJ2-7 | TRBV11-2 | - | CASSLVGISSYEQYF | TGTGCCAGCAGCTTAGTGGGGATTAGCTCCTACGAGCAGTACTTC
- | TRBJ1-2 | TRBV27 | - | CASSLSTGASGYTF | TGTGCCAGCAGTTTATCGACGGGGGCGAGTGGCTACACCTTC
TRBD1 | TRBJ2-1 | TRBV19 | - | CASSDRGTYNEQFF | TGTGCCAGCAGTGACAGGGGGACCTACAATGAGCAGTTCTTC
- | TRBJ1-6 | TRBV4-1 | few | CASSQESANSPLHF | TGCGCCAGCAGCCAAGAGTCCGCCAATTCACCCCTCCACTTT
- | TRBJ2-1 | TRBV5-4 | few | CASSPGQRGVEQFF | TGTGCCAGCAGCCCAGGGCAGAGGGGGGTTGAGCAGTTCTTC
- | TRBJ1-3 | TRBV19 | - | CASTRGGSGNTIYF | TGTGCCAGTACCCGGGGGGGCTCTGGAAACACCATATATTTT
- | TRBJ2-7 | TRBV7-2 | - | CASSPDQNYEQYF | TGTGCCAGCAGCCCCGACCAGAACTACGAGCAGTACTTC
- | TRBJ2-7 | TRBV27 | - | CASQGTGSYEQYF | TGTGCCAGCCAGGGGACCGGTTCCTACGAGCAGTACTTC
- | TRBJ1-2 | TRBV20-1 | - | CSARRERYTF | TGCAGTGCTAGAAGAGAGAGGTACACCTTC
TRBD1 | TRBJ2-7 | TRBV19 | once | CASSPGQGTYEQYF | TGTGCCAGTAGTCCGGGACAGGGAACCTACGAGCAGTACTTC
- | TRBJ1-6 | TRBV7-3 | - | CASRPYGQSSYNSPLHF | TGTGCCAGCAGACCTTATGGACAGAGCTCCTATAATTCACCCCTCCACTTT
TRBD2 | TRBJ2-3 | TRBV7-2 | - | CASSSRLAGAPDTQYF | TGTGCCAGCAGCTCCAGACTAGCGGGAGCCCCAGATACGCAGTATTTT
TRBD2 | TRBJ2-7 | TRBV6-5 | - | CASRTGTSGPWEYF | TGTGCCAGCAGGACCGGGACTAGCGGGCCTTGGGAGTACTTC
TRBD1 | TRBJ1-2 | TRBV7-3 | - | CASSLNPGQGGGYTF | TGTGCCAGCAGCTTAAACCCCGGACAGGGGGGTGGCTACACCTTC
- | TRBJ1-1 | TRBV27 | - | CASSPFNYKNTEAFF | TGTGCCAGCAGTCCTTTTAATTACAAAAACACTGAAGCTTTCTTT
- | TRBJ1-6 | TRBV2 | - | CASSAGTQWNSPLHF | TGTGCCAGCAGTGCCGGGACTCAATGGAATTCACCCCTCCACTTT
- | TRBJ1-2 | TRBV14 | - | CASSQIGYYGYTF | TGTGCCAGCAGCCAAATCGGGTACTATGGCTACACCTTC
- | TRBJ2-2 | TRBV9 | - | CASERSTNTGELFF | TGTGCCAGCGAGCGGTCCACAAACACCGGGGAGCTGTTTTTT
- | TRBJ2-7 | TRBV6-5 | - | CASSRTSSYEQYF | TGTGCCAGCAGTCGGACCTCTTCCTACGAGCAGTACTTC
- | TRBJ2-1 | TRBV7-3 | - | CASSPRPGSYNEQFF | TGTGCCAGCAGCCCTCGACCAGGCTCCTACAATGAGCAGTTCTTC
- | TRBJ1-2 | TRBV11-2 | - | CASSLTNYGYTF | TGTGCCAGCAGCTTGACGAACTATGGCTACACCTTC
- | TRBJ2-1 | TRBV7-2 | - | CASSLWQSNEQFF | TGTGCCAGCAGCTTATGGCAGTCGAATGAGCAGTTCTTC
- | TRBJ2-3 | TRBV10-2 | - | CASSESGSPSTDTQYF | TGCGCCAGCAGTGAGTCGGGTAGCCCTAGCACAGATACGCAGTATTTT
TRBD1 | TRBJ1-3 | TRBV6-1 | once | CASSEQDRWNTIYF | TGTGCCAGCAGTGAACAGGACAGGTGGAACACCATATATTTT
- | TRBJ1-1 | TRBV11-3 | - | CASSHDRNTEAFF | TGTGCCAGCAGCCATGACAGGAACACTGAAGCTTTCTTT
- | TRBJ2-3 | TRBV19 | - | CASRNSGGAGTDTQYF | TGTGCCAGTAGGAATAGCGGCGGGGCAGGCACAGATACGCAGTATTTT
- | TRBJ1-5 | TRBV7-9 | few | CASSFGNQPQHF | TGTGCCAGCAGCTTCGGGAATCAGCCCCAGCATTTT
TRBD2 | TRBJ2-1 | TRBV27 | - | CASSLTSGIHNEQFF | TGTGCCAGCAGTTTAACTAGCGGGATTCACAATGAGCAGTTCTTC
- | TRBJ2-5 | TRBV5-6 | - | CASSLFGGREETQYF | TGTGCCAGCAGCTTGTTCGGGGGGCGCGAAGAGACCCAGTACTTC
- | TRBJ2-1 | TRBV9 | - | CASSVGSSYNEQFF | TGTGCCAGCAGCGTAGGGAGCTCCTACAATGAGCAGTTCTTC
TRBD1 | TRBJ1-4 | TRBV5-6 | once | CASSSQQGSELFF | TGTGCCAGCAGCTCTCAACAGGGGAGTGAACTGTTTTTT
TRBD1 | TRBJ1-1 | TRBV10-2 | - | CASSAGQQGGTEAFF | TGCGCCAGCAGTGCAGGCCAACAGGGGGGCACTGAAGCTTTCTTT
TRBD1 | TRBJ2-7 | TRBV19 | - | CASSIWDSAYEQYF | TGTGCCAGTAGTATCTGGGACAGCGCCTACGAGCAGTACTTC
TRBD1 | TRBJ2-7 | TRBV30 | - | CAWSNPWTGEMDEQYF | TGTGCCTGGAGTAACCCCTGGACAGGGGAGATGGACGAGCAGTACTTC
TRBD2 | TRBJ2-1 | TRBV4-1 | once | CASSQAGGGLAGNEQFF | TGCGCCAGCAGCCAAGCCGGGGGGGGACTAGCGGGAAATGAGCAGTTCTTC
TRBD2 | TRBJ2-1 | TRBV9 | once | CASSVEASGRGEQFF | TGTGCCAGCAGCGTCGAGGCTAGCGGGAGGGGGGAGCAGTTCTTC
- | TRBJ2-6 | TRBV9 | - | CASRGAGANVLTF | TGTGCCAGCAGAGGGGCTGGGGCCAACGTCCTGACTTTC
- | TRBJ1-2 | TRBV11-2 | - | CASSPREDYGYTF | TGTGCCAGCAGCCCCAGGGAGGACTATGGCTACACCTTC
TRBD2 | TRBJ2-5 | TRBV9 | once | CASSPGGRVVRGEETQYF | TGTGCCAGCAGCCCAGGCGGGAGGGTGGTTAGGGGGGAAGAGACCCAGTACTTC
TRBD1 | TRBJ2-7 | TRBV7-2 | few | CASMPWGQASYEQYF | TGTGCCAGCATGCCATGGGGACAGGCCTCCTACGAGCAGTACTTC
- | TRBJ2-7 | TRBV6-1 | once | CASSEDSPGRDEQYF | TGTGCCAGCAGTGAAGACTCGCCAGGGCGGGACGAGCAGTACTTC
- | TRBJ1-5 | TRBV6-1 | - | CASADTRNQPQHF | TGTGCCAGTGCCGACACCCGCAATCAGCCCCAGCATTTT